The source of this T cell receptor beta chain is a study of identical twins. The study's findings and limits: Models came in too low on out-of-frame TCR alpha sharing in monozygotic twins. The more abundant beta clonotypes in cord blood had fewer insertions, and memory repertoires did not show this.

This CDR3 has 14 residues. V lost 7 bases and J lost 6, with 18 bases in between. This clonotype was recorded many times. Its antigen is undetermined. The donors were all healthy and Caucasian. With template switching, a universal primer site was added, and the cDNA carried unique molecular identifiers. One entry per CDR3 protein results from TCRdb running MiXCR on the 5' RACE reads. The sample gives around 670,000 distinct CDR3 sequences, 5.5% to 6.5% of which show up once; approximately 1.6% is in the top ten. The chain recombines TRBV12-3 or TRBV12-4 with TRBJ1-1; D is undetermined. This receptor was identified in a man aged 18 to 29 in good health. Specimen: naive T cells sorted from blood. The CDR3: CASTLLRQTSEAFF. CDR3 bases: TGTGCCAGCACCCTCCTTCGCCAAACCTCTGAAGCTTTCTTT.